This is a list of T cell receptor beta chains from one sample in a study of tumor-infiltrating T cells and Merkel cell polyomavirus. Profiling relied on immunoSEQ multiplex PCR, and the TCRdb table lists in-frame clones only, not all of them. The sample has about 25,000 clones, roughly nine tenths seen once. The sample consisted of lymph node tissue. The receptors were sampled from a man over 45 with Merkel cell carcinoma. CDR3s include the opening cysteine and the closing phenylalanine or tryptophan. A D gene is named only where the DNA matches it firmly.

V gene | D gene | CDR3 protein
TRBV19 | - | CASSRGSQPQHF
TRBV6-4 | - | CASSDSNGRGGYTF
TRBV14 | - | CASSQIGLSYNEQFF
TRBV4-2 | TRBD2 | CASSRVAGGSTDTQYF
TRBV7-3 | - | CASSPRGRELDEQFF
TRBV5-5 | TRBD1 | CASSFTGGTYGYTF
TRBV7-7 | - | CASSLSSYNEQFF
TRBV6-4 | - | CASSQTGYSYNEQFF
TRBV7-9 | TRBD1 | CASRSGTGGGTRETQYF
TRBV7-3 | - | CASSSGHEQFF
TRBV11-2 | TRBD1 | CASSSEGAVGSPLHF
TRBV30 | - | CAWTLRGIRGGYTF
TRBV5-4 | TRBD2 | CASSTGLAGTTEQFF
TRBV28 | TRBD2 | CASSTSSGQREQFF
TRBV28 | - | CASSSFYEQYF
TRBV19 | TRBD1 | CASSIGQGLGETQYF
TRBV5-4 | TRBD1 | CASSHIDRGYGANVLTF
TRBV27 | TRBD2 | CASSTRTSGYYNEQFF
TRBV6-1 | TRBD2 | CASSLAGGPRNEQFF
TRBV5-5 | TRBD1 | CASSLVGGATNEKLFF
TRBV5-6 | TRBD1 | CASSLQDRALNTQYF
TRBV7-6 | - | CASSPGQPPNTEAFF
TRBV18 | - | CASSPGGPNQPQHF
TRBV5-1 | - | CASSSLGGLDTEAFF
TRBV5-1 | - | CASSLEASYNEQFF
TRBV5-3 | TRBD2 | CARSSRQGKGLAGCYNEQFF
TRBV2 | TRBD1 | CASEQPTGAPTDTQYF
TRBV7-2 | - | CASSLGAGSGEQFF
TRBV4-2 | TRBD2 | CASSQEGGFEQYF
TRBV9 | TRBD1 | CASSVGTGFLGNEKLFF
TRBV27 | - | CASSLLGGGTDTQYF
TRBV7-6 | TRBD1 | CASSFGQVETQYF
TRBV19 | - | CASSIPRYTGELFF
TRBV6-6 | - | CASSPGVGNNSPLHF
TRBV11-2 | - | CASSLVLNTEAFF
TRBV27 | - | CASSLSTGYYGYTF
TRBV29-1 | TRBD1 | CSVSGGSTGELFF
TRBV28 | TRBD1 | CASSLRGTELGDTQYF
TRBV28 | - | CASSKSTSYGYTF
TRBV7-2 | - | CASSLATAGANSPLHF